The rows below give T cell receptor beta chains drawn from one sample of a study of CD8+ T cells in alopecia areata. Profiled with immunoSEQ multiplex PCR; TCRdb holds only in-frame clones, not every one. The table records under 110,000 clones, almost 60% of them present only once. The input for sequencing was CD8+ T cells sorted from blood, taken between weeks 55 and 70, from a patient treated with tofacitinib. The origin of the receptors is a human donor with alopecia areata. The CDR3 runs from the conserved cysteine through the conserved F or W.

>TRBJ1-5|15|TRBV7-2
CASSLESWEDQPQHF
>TRBJ2-1|10|TRBV20-1
CSAPEDEQFF
>TRBJ2-3|15|TRBV19
CASSGLYPITDTQYF
>TRBJ2-4|15|TRBV29-1
CSVEAWGREQNIQYF
>TRBJ2-1|14|TRBV2
CASSERSWGHEQFF
>TRBJ2-7|16|TRBV12-5
CASGSTDRTPSYEQYF
>TRBJ2-7|14|TRBV9
CASSVRDMIDEQYF
>TRBJ2-1|13|TRBV6-5
CASSYAGWNEQFF
>TRBJ2-5|12|TRBV13
CASSPYQETQYF
>TRBJ2-7|16|TRBV15
CATSGGTSGFSYEQYF
>TRBJ2-2|15|TRBV29-1
CSVSGLATNTGELFF
>TRBJ1-2|13|TRBV29-1
CSAGLDRGYGYTF
>TRBJ2-7|15|TRBV5-6
CASSYRTSGPYEQYF
>TRBJ2-5|10|TRBV25-1
CASGQETQYF
>TRBJ2-1|16|TRBV30
CAWSVAWRGIYNEQFF
>TRBJ2-5|15|TRBV7-9
CASSLPRYGQETQYF
>TRBJ2-3|17|TRBV4-2
CASRPTSAAGGVDTQYF
>TRBJ1-1|11|TRBV29-1
CSDLRGAEAFF
>TRBJ2-2|15|TRBV6-5
CASRSYRVNTGELFF
>TRBJ2-5|15|TRBV27
CASSLSAEVLETQYF
>TRBJ2-1|18|TRBV7-3
CASSLESSGRSSYNEQFF
>TRBJ2-1|12|TRBV7-9
CASSSQGNEQFF
>TRBJ2-5|12|TRBV29-1
CSDGGTVGTQYF
>TRBJ2-7|12|TRBV30
CAVAESSYEQYF
>TRBJ2-7|14|TRBV2
CASNALAGGYEQYF
>TRBJ1-5|14|TRBV27
CASSLTEGNQPQHF
>TRBJ2-2|13|TRBV29-1
CSADYKGTGELFF
>TRBJ1-5|12|TRBV5-6
CASSLGSQPQHF
>TRBJ2-1|21|TRBV23-1
CASSQLRAPKDTGGRINEQFF
>TRBJ2-7|15|TRBV7-2
CASRRGSGFDYEQYF
>TRBJ2-7|14|TRBV11-3
CASSSWGADYEQYF
>TRBJ2-7|16|TRBV5-6
CASSLGGASPTREQYF
>TRBJ2-7|18|TRBV13
CASSSGLAGRGRSYEQYF
>TRBJ2-7|16|TRBV13
CASSLRGQGRRWEQYF
>TRBJ2-3|15|TRBV2
CASSDERESTDTQYF
>TRBJ2-7|11|TRBV4-1
CASSGGDEQYF
>TRBJ2-7|14|TRBV6-5
CASSYGSVNYEQYF
>TRBJ1-1|15|TRBV7-9
CASSDWDGENTEAFF
>TRBJ1-5|15|TRBV6-5
CASSQQGNSNQPQHF
>TRBJ2-5|12|TRBV12-5
CASALGRETQYF
>TRBJ1-2|14|TRBV7-9
CASSSWDPRVGYTF
>TRBJ2-7|12|TRBV6-1
CASRETSYEQYF
>TRBJ2-2|17|TRBV13
CASSPTDGGPNTGELFF
>TRBJ2-7|15|TRBV13
CASSQSTLARYEQYF
>TRBJ1-1|12|TRBV6-6
CASIGINTEAFF
>TRBJ2-5|14|TRBV11-2
CASSVQGNQETQYF
>TRBJ2-5|14|TRBV18
CASSPRGTEETQYF
>TRBJ2-1|14|TRBV5-1
CASSLGRGVGEQFF
>TRBJ2-3|16|TRBV12-5
CASGQDGQGVTDTQYF
>TRBJ2-7|14|TRBV9
CASSVGSGSYEQYF
>TRBJ2-1|14|TRBV5-1
CASRAGTGLNEQFF
>TRBJ1-1|11|TRBV7-9
CASPDGTEAFF
>TRBJ2-3|15|TRBV4-1
CASSQESDGTDTQYF